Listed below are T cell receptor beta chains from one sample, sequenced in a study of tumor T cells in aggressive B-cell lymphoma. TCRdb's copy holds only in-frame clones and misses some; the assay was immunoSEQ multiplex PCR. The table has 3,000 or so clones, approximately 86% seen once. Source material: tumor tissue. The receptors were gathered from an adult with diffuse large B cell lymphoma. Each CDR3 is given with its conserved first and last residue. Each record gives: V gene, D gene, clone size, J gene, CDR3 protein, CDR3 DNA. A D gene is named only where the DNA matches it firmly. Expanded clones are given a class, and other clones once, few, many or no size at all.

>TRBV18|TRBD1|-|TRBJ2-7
CASSPRGQGQGEQYF
TGTGCCAGCTCACCCCGAGGACAGGGTCAGGGCGAGCAGTACTTC
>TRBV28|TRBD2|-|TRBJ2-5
CASSPGGGETQYF
TGTGCCAGCAGTCCTGGGGGGGGAGAGACCCAGTACTTC
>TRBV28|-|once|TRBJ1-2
CASRRGAGEGYTF
TGTGCCAGCCGTCGGGGGGCAGGGGAGGGCTACACCTTC
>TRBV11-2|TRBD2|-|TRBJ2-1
CASSLDLRGLAYNEQFF
TGTGCCAGCAGCTTAGATCTTAGGGGACTAGCGTACAATGAGCAGTTCTTC
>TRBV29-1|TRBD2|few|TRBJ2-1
CSVEGSLAGGYNEQFF
TGCAGCGTTGAAGGCTCACTAGCGGGAGGGTACAATGAGCAGTTCTTC
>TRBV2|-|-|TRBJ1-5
CASSDRGLAQPQHF
TGTGCCAGCAGTGATCGCGGGTTAGCGCAGCCCCAGCATTTT
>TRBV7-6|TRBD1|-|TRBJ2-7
CASSRGQNYEQYF
TGTGCCAGCAGCAGGGGACAGAACTACGAGCAGTACTTC
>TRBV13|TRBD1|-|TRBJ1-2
CASGPQGRNYGYTF
TGTGCCAGCGGGCCACAGGGGAGGAACTATGGCTACACCTTC
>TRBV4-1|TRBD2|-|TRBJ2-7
CASSAWGRALDEQYF
TGCGCCAGCAGTGCTTGGGGGAGGGCCCTCGACGAGCAGTACTTC
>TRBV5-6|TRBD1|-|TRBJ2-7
CASRLRFRTGAYEQYF
TGTGCCAGCAGACTCCGGTTCCGGACAGGGGCCTACGAGCAGTACTTC
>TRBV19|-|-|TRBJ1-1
CASFRNRVEAFF
TGTGCCAGCTTCCGGAACAGGGTTGAAGCTTTCTTT
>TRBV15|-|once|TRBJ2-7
CATSREISGAEQYF
TGTGCCACCAGCAGAGAAATTAGCGGAGCCGAGCAGTACTTC
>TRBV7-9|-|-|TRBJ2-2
CASSAGRGSTGELFF
TGTGCCAGCAGCGCCGGACGGGGTTCCACCGGGGAGCTGTTTTTT
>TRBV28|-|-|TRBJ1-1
CATSNRVNAFF
TGTGCCACCAGCAATAGAGTGAATGCTTTCTTT
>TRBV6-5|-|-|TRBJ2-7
CASTDSNSPYEQYF
TGTGCCAGCACCGACAGTAATTCTCCCTACGAGCAGTACTTC
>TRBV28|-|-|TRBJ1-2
CASTSGSYGYTF
TGTGCCAGCACCTCAGGTTCCTATGGCTACACCTTC
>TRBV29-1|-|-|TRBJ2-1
CSSQTGDQNEQFF
TGCAGCTCTCAGACTGGAGACCAGAATGAGCAGTTCTTC
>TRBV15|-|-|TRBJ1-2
CATSRDGRSYGYTF
TGTGCCACCAGCAGAGATGGCAGGTCCTATGGCTACACCTTC
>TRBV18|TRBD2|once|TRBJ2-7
CASSPPVGRYSEQYF
TGTGCCAGCTCACCACCTGTCGGGAGGTATTCCGAGCAGTACTTC
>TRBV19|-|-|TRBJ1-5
CASSIAGFDQPQHF
TGTGCCAGTAGTATAGCAGGCTTCGATCAGCCCCAGCATTTT
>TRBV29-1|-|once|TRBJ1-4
CSAKDVGREKLFF
TGCAGCGCTAAGGACGTAGGGAGGGAAAAACTGTTTTTT
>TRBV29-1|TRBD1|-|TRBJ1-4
CSVRTGTKLFF
TGCAGCGTTCGGACAGGGACGAAACTGTTTTTT
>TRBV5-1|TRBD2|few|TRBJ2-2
CASCKDEGSGSLWSGELFF
TGCGCCAGCTGTAAGGATGAGGGGAGCGGGAGTTTGTGGAGCGGGGAGCTGTTTTTT
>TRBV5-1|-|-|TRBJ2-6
CASSLKTGSGANVLTF
TGCGCCAGCAGCTTGAAGACAGGCTCTGGGGCCAACGTCCTGACTTTC
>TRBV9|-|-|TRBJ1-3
CASSTQDSGNTIYF
TGTGCCAGCAGTACGCAGGACTCTGGAAACACCATATATTTT
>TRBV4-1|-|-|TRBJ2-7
CASSQGIGGGYEQYF
TGCGCCAGCAGCCAAGGGATAGGGGGTGGGTACGAGCAGTACTTC
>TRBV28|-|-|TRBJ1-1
CASSLFGPRKAFF
TGTGCCAGCAGTTTATTCGGCCCCAGGAAAGCTTTCTTT
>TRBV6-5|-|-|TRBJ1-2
CASSYYGSRSYGYTF
TGTGCCAGCAGTTACTACGGCTCAAGGAGCTATGGCTACACCTTC
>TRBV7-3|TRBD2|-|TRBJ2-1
CASSLKLAGEGEQFF
TGTGCCAGCAGCTTAAAACTAGCGGGAGAGGGTGAGCAGTTCTTC
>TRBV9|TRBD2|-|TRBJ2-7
CASSVGLAGNYEQYF
TGTGCCAGCAGCGTAGGGCTAGCGGGAAACTACGAGCAGTACTTC
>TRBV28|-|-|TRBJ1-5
CASSFGGRQPQHF
TGTGCCAGCAGTTTCGGCGGGCGGCAGCCCCAGCATTTT
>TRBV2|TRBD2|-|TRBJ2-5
CASSEGTAGGTQYF
TGTGCCAGCAGTGAAGGGACGGCGGGGGGGACCCAGTACTTC
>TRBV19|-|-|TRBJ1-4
CASSMSGRPNEKLFF
TGTGCCAGTAGTATGTCAGGGCGCCCTAATGAAAAACTGTTTTTT
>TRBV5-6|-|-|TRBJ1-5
CASTQGGGRVNQPQHF
TGTGCCAGCACCCAGGGAGGCGGACGGGTGAATCAGCCCCAGCATTTT
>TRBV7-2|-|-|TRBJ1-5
CASSFGNGEPQHF
-
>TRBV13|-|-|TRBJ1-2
CASSARGQRNYGYTF
TGTGCCAGCAGCGCTAGGGGCCAGCGTAACTATGGCTACACCTTC
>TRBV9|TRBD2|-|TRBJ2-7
CASSPQGGLAGTYEQYF
TGTGCCAGCAGCCCCCAAGGGGGACTAGCGGGAACTTACGAGCAGTACTTC
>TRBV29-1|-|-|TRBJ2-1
CSVGRTYNEQFF
TGCAGCGTTGGGAGAACATACAATGAGCAGTTCTTC
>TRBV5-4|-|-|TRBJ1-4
CASSFPGEKLFF
TGTGCCAGCAGCTTTCCGGGTGAAAAACTGTTTTTT
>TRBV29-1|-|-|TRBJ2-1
CSVVSAGFYNEQFF
TGCAGCGTTGTTAGTGCAGGCTTTTACAATGAGCAGTTCTTC
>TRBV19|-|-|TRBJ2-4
CASSIADGNIQYF
TGTGCCAGTAGTATCGCCGACGGGAACATTCAGTACTTC
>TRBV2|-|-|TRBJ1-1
CASKGGNSIAEAFF
TGTGCCAGCAAGGGGGGGAATAGTATCGCTGAAGCTTTCTTT
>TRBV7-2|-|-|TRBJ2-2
CASSLVGSGNTGELFF
TGTGCCAGCAGCTTAGTGGGTAGCGGAAACACCGGGGAGCTGTTTTTT
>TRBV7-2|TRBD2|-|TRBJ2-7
CASSLTREVSYEQYF
TGTGCCAGCAGCTTAACGCGGGAGGTATCCTACGAGCAGTACTTC
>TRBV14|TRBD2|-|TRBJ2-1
CASSQTGTSFHNEQFF
TGTGCCAGCAGCCAAACCGGGACTAGTTTCCACAATGAGCAGTTCTTC
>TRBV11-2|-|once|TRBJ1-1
CASSFIKGDTEAFF
TGTGCCAGCAGCTTTATAAAGGGAGACACTGAAGCTTTCTTT
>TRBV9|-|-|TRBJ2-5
CASSVAPVQETQYF
TGTGCCAGCAGCGTAGCACCAGTACAAGAGACCCAGTACTTC
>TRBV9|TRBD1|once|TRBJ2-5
CASSLSQGAGETQYF
TGTGCCAGCAGCCTATCTCAGGGGGCCGGAGAGACCCAGTACTTC
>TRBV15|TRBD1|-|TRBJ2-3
CATSRVDRADTQYF
TGTGCCACCAGCAGAGTCGACAGGGCAGATACGCAGTATTTT